One and the same sample provided the 31 T cell receptor beta chains below, sequenced in a study of molecular identifiers for immune sequencing clone quantification (dated 2018 in TCRdb). Libraries were constructed by PCR. The sample was run on an Illumina HiSeq 4000. The public reads were reanalyzed by TCRdb: fastp trimming at Q25, MiXCR alignment, in-frame beta chains only. Records with the same CDR3 protein are collapsed into one entry carrying the most frequent genes and DNA. This sample lists hundreds of thousands of distinct CDR3 sequences; about 20% were detected once. 0.75% to 0.95% of the sample goes to the ten largest clones. Material for sequencing was naive CD8+ T cells from blood, with Jurkat cell RNA spiked in. In light of the paper, this sample's cell subset or site label describes: FACS-sorted CD8+CD4-CCR7+CD45RA+ naive T cells. These receptor sequences come from a human donor in good health. Some libraries in this study had Jurkat cell RNA spiked in.

Only a few counts were recorded for this clonotype. The chain recombines TRBV6-6 with TRBJ1-4, with D hard to call. There are 17 residues in the CDR3. CDR1 is MNHNY, CDR2 SVGAGI, per germline (reference sequence). Trimming removed 4 bases from V and 0 bases from J, with 15 bases in between. DNA of the CDR3: TGTGCCAGCAGTTCACCCGGGATAGCGCCAACTAATGAAAAACTGTTTTTT. It yields the protein CASSSPGIAPTNEKLFF.

This clonotype was seen at least ten times. The chain links TRBV10-3 to TRBJ2-3; D is possibly TRBD1 (6 bases). V gave up 2 bases and J gave up 3 bases, with 12 bases separating them. Germline V gene lookup returns CDR1 ENHRY and CDR2 SYGVKD. This CDR3 contains 15 residues. CDR3 sequence (DNA): TGTGCCATCAGTGAGCCCTCAGGGGATACAGATACGCAGTATTTT. This codes for CAISEPSGDTDTQYF.

Remarks on this clonotype: Just one base apart from a much larger clone, this may be a read error. J is TRBJ2-1 and V is TRBV11-2; D remains unclear. Per the germline V gene, CDR1 is SGHAT and CDR2 is FQNNGV. The CDR3 spans 12 residues. The CDR3 nucleotides are TGTGCCAGCGGCTTAAGTCTCCATGAGCAGTTCTTC. The encoded protein is CASGLSLHEQFF.

With respect to this clonotype: A much more abundant neighbour one base away suggests this may be a read error. J is TRBJ2-5 and V is TRBV2, with a possible D match to TRBD1 (5 bases). Germline V gene data show CDR1 as SNHLY and CDR2 as FYNNEI. The CDR3 runs to 14 residues. CDR3 region: CASSDWGRQEIQYF. The DNA of the CDR3 is TGTGCCAGCAGTGATTGGGGCAGGCAAGAGATCCAGTACTTC. Full variable domain (remainder filled in from reference TRBV2 and TRBJ2-5): EPEVTQTPSHQVTQMGQEVILRCVPISNHLYFYWYRQILGQKVEFLVSFYNNEISEKSEIFDDQFSVERPDGSNFTLKIRSTKLEDSAMYFCASSDWGRQEIQYFGPGTRLLVL.

In its sample, this clonotype was seen many times. This sequence joins TRBV25-1 and TRBJ2-5, with unresolved D. Germline CDR1 MGHDK, CDR2 SYGVNS. The CDR3 is made up of 12 amino acids. V gave up 3 bases and J gave up 1 base, with 3 bases separating them. CDR3 bases: TGTGCCAGCAGTGACAGCCAAGAGACCCAGTACTTC. This sequence encodes CASSDSQETQYF.

This clonotype was seen repeatedly, ten times or more. V and J are TRBV14 and TRBJ2-1; D not resolved. The CDR3 is 13 amino acids. The ends were cut back, 0 bases at V and 12 bases at J, with 12 bases in the middle. Looked up from germline, CDR1 is SGHDN and CDR2 is FVKESK. DNA of the CDR3: TGTGCCAGCAGCCAAGATTATCCCACGGGGCAGTTCTTC. It codes for CASSQDYPTGQFF. The full variable domain, with the rest looked up from reference TRBV14 and TRBJ2-1, is EAGVTQFPSHSVIEKGQTVTLRCDPISGHDNLYWYRRVMGKEIKFLLHFVKESKQDESGMPNNRFLAERTGGTYSTLKVQPAELEDSGVYFCASSQDYPTGQFFGPGTRLTVL.

This clonotype was seen many times. The CDR3 DNA follows: TGTGCCAGCAGATCAGGGGGGCACACTGAAGCTTTCTTT. Protein: CASRSGGHTEAFF. The rearrangement links TRBV28 to TRBJ1-1; TRBD1 aligns across 7 bases. CDR1 is MDHEN and CDR2 is SYDVKM in the germline V gene. V dropped 6 bases and J dropped 3; count of bases not matched to a gene: 4. The length of the CDR3 is 13 residues.

In its sample, this clonotype was seen a few times. The chain couples TRBV7-9 to TRBJ2-7, with 11 nucleotides matching TRBD1. The CDR3 consists of 15 residues. Germline assignment: CDR1 SEHNR and CDR2 FQNEAQ (reference sequence). V shed 2 bases and J 5 bases; nucleotides not matched to a gene: 5. The chain's CDR3 is CASSLTGTGGNEQYF. DNA of the CDR3: TGTGCCAGCAGCTTAACCGGGACAGGGGGTAACGAGCAGTACTTC.

There are many counts of this clonotype. This chain uses TRBV9 with TRBJ2-3, with D unresolved. Germline V gene lookup returns CDR1 SGDLS and CDR2 YYNGEE. The CDR3 loop spans 12 amino acids. The ends were cut back, 0 bases at V and 4 bases at J, with 3 bases in the middle. In DNA, the CDR3 is TGTGCCAGCAGCGTAGAATCAGATACGCAGTATTTT. This sequence encodes CASSVESDTQYF.

With respect to this clonotype: Being one base from a much bigger clone, this may be a read error. J is TRBJ1-5 and V is TRBV4-2, with D perhaps TRBD1 (6 bases). This CDR3 is 14 amino acids long. Germline lookup yields CDR1 LGHNA and CDR2 YNFKEQ. CDR3 in amino acids: CACSQYRDGQPQHF. DNA for the CDR3: TGTGCCTGCAGCCAATACAGGGATGGGCAGCCCCAGCATTTT.

About this clonotype: A much larger clone differs from this one at a single base, so this may be a read error. The chain joins TRBV7-6 to TRBJ1-1; D is uncertain. The V gene lost 1 base and the J gene lost 1 base, with 7 bases spanning the gap. The CDR3 sequence is 14 residues long. From germline, CDR1 is SGHVS and CDR2 FNYEAQ. The CDR3 loop is CASSLVAANTEAFF. CDR3 bases: TGTGCCAGCAGCTTAGTTGCAGCGAACACTGAAGCTTTCTTT.

The chain links TRBV12-3 or TRBV12-4 to TRBJ2-2; 8 nucleotides line up with TRBD1. V lost 7 bases to trimming and J lost 5 bases; unmatched junction nucleotides: 6. The CDR3 contains 14 residues. The CDR3 DNA is TGTGCCAGCACCGCGGACAGGGTGACCGGGGAGCTGTTTTTT. Encoded protein: CASTADRVTGELFF.

This clonotype was counted ten times or more. This chain connects TRBV5-4 to TRBJ1-6, with unresolved D. The CDR3 totals 15 residues. Germline V gene lookup returns CDR1 SGHNT and CDR2 YYREEE (reference sequence). V was pared by 1 base and J by 7 bases, with 12 bases between. The CDR3 sequence is CASSLYGIRNSPLHF. CDR3 bases: TGTGCCAGCAGCTTGTACGGCATCAGGAATTCACCCCTCCACTTT.

This clonotype was counted at least ten times. The rearrangement links TRBV29-1 to TRBJ2-7, with D possibly being TRBD1 (6 bases). Trimming removed 4 bases at V and 2 bases at J, with 12 bases between. CDR1 and CDR2 (germline): SQVTM, ANQGSEA. The CDR3 is made up of 13 amino acids. CDR3 DNA sequence: TGCAGCGTTGGTCGGGACAACACCTACGAGCAGTACTTC. It codes for CSVGRDNTYEQYF.

The table lists this clonotype with many counts. The rearrangement joins TRBV11-3 to TRBJ2-2; possibly TRBD1 or TRBD2 for D (5 bases each). The CDR3 sequence is 17 residues long. The V and J ends lost 5 bases and 3 bases respectively, with 19 bases between them. CDR1 and CDR2 from the germline V gene are SGHNT and YENEEA. The CDR3 is CASSTRDGPGHTGELFF. The DNA for the CDR3 is TGTGCCAGCAGCACCCGGGACGGTCCGGGGCACACCGGGGAGCTGTTTTTT.

As concerns this clonotype: This may be a read error, as it is one base from a much larger clone. The rearrangement uses TRBV27 and TRBJ2-3; no reliable D call. In germline, CDR1 is MNHEY, CDR2 SMNVEV (reference sequence). The CDR3 contains 12 residues. The CDR3 DNA reads as TGTGTCAGCAGCCAAAGGGCAGATACGCAGTATTTT. Protein sequence: CVSSQRADTQYF.

This clonotype has a count of ten or more. V gene TRBV6-5 combines with J gene TRBJ2-3, with D unresolved. This CDR3 region has 14 residues. Germline CDR1 is MNHEY and CDR2 is SVGAGI. V was clipped by 0 bases and J by 1 base, with 5 bases between them. CDR3 loop: CASSYSTGTDTQYF. The CDR3 DNA is TGTGCCAGCAGTTACTCGACTGGCACAGATACGCAGTATTTT.

The DNA of the CDR3 is TGTGCCAGTAGTCTAGGGACTAACGAAGAGACCCAGTACTTC. It translates to CASSLGTNEETQYF. This chain joins TRBV19 and TRBJ2-5, with 7 bases identical to TRBD2. In germline, CDR1 is LNHDA, CDR2 SQIVND (reference sequence). The CDR3 consists of 14 residues. V shed 5 bases, J shed 3 bases, and the junction held 6 bases outside the gene matches. Variable domain in full (rest from reference TRBV19 and TRBJ2-5): DGGITQSPKYLFRKEGQNVTLSCEQNLNHDAMYWYRQDPGQGLRLIYYSQIVNDFQKGDIAEGYSVSREKKESFPLTVTSAQKNPTAFYLCASSLGTNEETQYFGPGTRLLVL.

This clonotype has more than one count but fewer than ten. This chain's CDR3 is CASSSAGGFAQETQYF. CDR3 DNA: TGTGCCAGCAGTTCGGCAGGGGGCTTCGCCCAAGAGACCCAGTACTTC. J is TRBJ2-5 and V is TRBV28; 8 nucleotides align to TRBD1. The J segment lost 1 base and the V segment lost 4 bases, leaving 8 bases of the junction unmatched. CDR1 and CDR2 (germline): MDHEN, SYDVKM. This CDR3 spans 16 amino acids. The whole variable domain, remainder taken from reference TRBV28 and TRBJ2-5, is DVKVTQSSRYLVKRTGEKVFLECVQDMDHENMFWYRQDPGLGLRLIYFSYDVKMKEKGDIPEGYSVSREKKERFSLILESASTNQTSMYLCASSSAGGFAQETQYFGPGTRLLVL.

This clonotype was found many times. The chain has TRBV12-3 or TRBV12-4 and TRBJ2-3; D ambiguous. Trimming removed 1 base at V and 0 bases at J, with 11 bases between. The CDR3 spans 16 residues. CDR3: CASSLGKFPSTDTQYF. The CDR3 DNA is TGTGCCAGCAGTTTAGGAAAGTTCCCTAGCACAGATACGCAGTATTTT.

The rearrangement joins TRBV6-2 or TRBV6-3 to TRBJ2-7, with D perhaps TRBD2 (6 bases). CDR3 length: 15 residues. With 4 bases removed from V and 6 bases from J, the gap between germline ends came to 19 bases. Germline loops: CDR1 MNHEY, CDR2 SVGEGT. CDR3 nucleotide sequence: TGTGCCAGCAGTTCGGTGCTGGCGGGGATGGTCGAGCAGTACTTC. Amino acids: CASSSVLAGMVEQYF.

The sample holds a few counts of this clonotype. CDR3 in DNA: TGTGCCAGCAGTGGGACAACGGGACTAGCGGGGGCCAAAAGCTCCTACAATGAGCAGTTCTTC. Translating it yields CASSGTTGLAGAKSSYNEQFF. The rearrangement joins TRBV25-1 to TRBJ2-1; 14 nucleotides align to TRBD2. V lost 4 bases, J lost 0 bases, and 14 bases stayed unmatched. Per the germline V gene, CDR1 is MGHDK and CDR2 is SYGVNS. This CDR3 has 21 amino acids.

This clonotype appeared many times. A read error may produce the germline difference seen at one junction end. The rearrangement uses TRBV27 and TRBJ2-7, with 9 bases identical to TRBD1. The CDR3 has 15 amino acids. Per the germline V gene, CDR1 is MNHEY and CDR2 is SMNVEV (reference sequence). The CDR3 coding sequence is TGCGCCAGCAGCCTTACCGGGACAGGGTCCTACGAGCAGTACTTC. Translation: CASSLTGTGSYEQYF.

This clonotype occurred many times. The chain has TRBV29-1 and TRBJ2-1; 16 nucleotides align to TRBD2. The junction had 3 bases not matched to a gene; V was cut back by 3 bases and J by 4 bases. Germline assignment: CDR1 SQVTM and CDR2 ANQGSEA. This CDR3 is built from 16 residues. The CDR3 nucleotides read TGCAGCGTTGACGGGACTAGCGGGGGGGATTACAATGAGCAGTTCTTC. The encoded protein is CSVDGTSGGDYNEQFF.

This clonotype was counted at least ten times. V is TRBV11-2 and J is TRBJ2-2, with 8 nucleotides matching TRBD1. CDR1 is SGHAT and CDR2 is FQNNGV in the germline V gene. The CDR3 is 18 amino acids. The trim removed 2 bases at V and 0 bases at J, leaving 8 bases unmatched. CDR3 residues: CASSLIFRTGTNTGELFF. In DNA, the CDR3 is TGTGCCAGCAGCTTAATTTTCAGGACAGGGACGAACACCGGGGAGCTGTTTTTT.

The sample holds many counts of this clonotype. This chain links TRBV27 with TRBJ1-1; D gene ambiguous. The CDR3 contains 13 residues. In germline, CDR1 is MNHEY, CDR2 SMNVEV (reference sequence). The V end lost 7 bases, the J end lost 2 bases, and 11 bases lay between the germline ends. The CDR3 region is CASTGGPNTEAFF. The DNA for the CDR3 is TGTGCCAGCACCGGAGGGCCTAACACTGAAGCTTTCTTT.

The genes are TRBV10-3 and TRBJ2-2; D tentatively fits TRBD1 or TRBD2 (5 bases each). This CDR3 comprises 15 residues. Trimming pared 3 bases from V and 5 bases from J, leaving 13 bases between. Per the germline V gene, CDR1 is ENHRY and CDR2 is SYGVKD. CDR3 nucleotide sequence: TGTGCCATCAGTGAAAGGGACGAGGTGACCGGGGAGCTGTTTTTT. It codes for CAISERDEVTGELFF.

Turning to this clonotype: This may come from a read error, since a much larger clone is one base off. The chain uses TRBV4-1 and TRBJ1-5; maybe TRBD1 (5 bases). The CDR3 is 16 amino acids. The V end was cut by 0 bases, the J end by 6 bases, with 15 bases between. Per germline, CDR1 MGHRA and CDR2 YSYEKL. The CDR3 is CASSQDPGGEGQPQHF. The CDR3 nucleotides read TGCGCCAGCAGCCAAGATCCCGGAGGGGAGGGTCAGCCCCAGCATTTT.

The chain recombines TRBV28 with TRBJ1-5, with D possibly matching TRBD1 (6 bases). Germline V gives CDR1 MDHEN, CDR2 SYDVKM. The CDR3 is 15 amino acids. V was clipped by 8 bases and J by 0 bases, with 14 bases between them. The CDR3: CASGYRDTSNQPQHF. Here the CDR3 DNA reads TGTGCCAGCGGTTACCGGGACACTAGCAATCAGCCCCAGCATTTT. Filled out from reference TRBV28 and TRBJ1-5, the complete variable domain reads DVKVTQSSRYLVKRTGEKVFLECVQDMDHENMFWYRQDPGLGLRLIYFSYDVKMKEKGDIPEGYSVSREKKERFSLILESASTNQTSMYLCASGYRDTSNQPQHFGDGTRLSIL.

In this sample, this clonotype turned up many times. This chain connects TRBV7-9 to TRBJ2-7; 9 bases are a match to TRBD2. V lost 4 bases and J lost 2; bases outside the gene matches: 6. The CDR3 covers 15 residues. The germline V gene has CDR1 SEHNR and CDR2 FQNEAQ (reference sequence). The CDR3 DNA sequence: TGTGCCAGCAGCTCTTTAGCGGGGGTAACCTACGAGCAGTACTTC. Its protein product is CASSSLAGVTYEQYF.

This clonotype showed up just a few times. This sequence joins TRBV7-8 and TRBJ2-7; 10 bases are shared with TRBD1. The CDR3 spans 14 residues. Trimming removed 3 bases from V and 9 bases from J; junction bases left unmatched: 8. CDR1 is SGHVS and CDR2 is FQNEAQ in the germline V gene. The CDR3 bases are TGTGCCAGCAGCTTCGGGACAGGGGTAATGGGGCAGTACTTC. It codes for CASSFGTGVMGQYF.